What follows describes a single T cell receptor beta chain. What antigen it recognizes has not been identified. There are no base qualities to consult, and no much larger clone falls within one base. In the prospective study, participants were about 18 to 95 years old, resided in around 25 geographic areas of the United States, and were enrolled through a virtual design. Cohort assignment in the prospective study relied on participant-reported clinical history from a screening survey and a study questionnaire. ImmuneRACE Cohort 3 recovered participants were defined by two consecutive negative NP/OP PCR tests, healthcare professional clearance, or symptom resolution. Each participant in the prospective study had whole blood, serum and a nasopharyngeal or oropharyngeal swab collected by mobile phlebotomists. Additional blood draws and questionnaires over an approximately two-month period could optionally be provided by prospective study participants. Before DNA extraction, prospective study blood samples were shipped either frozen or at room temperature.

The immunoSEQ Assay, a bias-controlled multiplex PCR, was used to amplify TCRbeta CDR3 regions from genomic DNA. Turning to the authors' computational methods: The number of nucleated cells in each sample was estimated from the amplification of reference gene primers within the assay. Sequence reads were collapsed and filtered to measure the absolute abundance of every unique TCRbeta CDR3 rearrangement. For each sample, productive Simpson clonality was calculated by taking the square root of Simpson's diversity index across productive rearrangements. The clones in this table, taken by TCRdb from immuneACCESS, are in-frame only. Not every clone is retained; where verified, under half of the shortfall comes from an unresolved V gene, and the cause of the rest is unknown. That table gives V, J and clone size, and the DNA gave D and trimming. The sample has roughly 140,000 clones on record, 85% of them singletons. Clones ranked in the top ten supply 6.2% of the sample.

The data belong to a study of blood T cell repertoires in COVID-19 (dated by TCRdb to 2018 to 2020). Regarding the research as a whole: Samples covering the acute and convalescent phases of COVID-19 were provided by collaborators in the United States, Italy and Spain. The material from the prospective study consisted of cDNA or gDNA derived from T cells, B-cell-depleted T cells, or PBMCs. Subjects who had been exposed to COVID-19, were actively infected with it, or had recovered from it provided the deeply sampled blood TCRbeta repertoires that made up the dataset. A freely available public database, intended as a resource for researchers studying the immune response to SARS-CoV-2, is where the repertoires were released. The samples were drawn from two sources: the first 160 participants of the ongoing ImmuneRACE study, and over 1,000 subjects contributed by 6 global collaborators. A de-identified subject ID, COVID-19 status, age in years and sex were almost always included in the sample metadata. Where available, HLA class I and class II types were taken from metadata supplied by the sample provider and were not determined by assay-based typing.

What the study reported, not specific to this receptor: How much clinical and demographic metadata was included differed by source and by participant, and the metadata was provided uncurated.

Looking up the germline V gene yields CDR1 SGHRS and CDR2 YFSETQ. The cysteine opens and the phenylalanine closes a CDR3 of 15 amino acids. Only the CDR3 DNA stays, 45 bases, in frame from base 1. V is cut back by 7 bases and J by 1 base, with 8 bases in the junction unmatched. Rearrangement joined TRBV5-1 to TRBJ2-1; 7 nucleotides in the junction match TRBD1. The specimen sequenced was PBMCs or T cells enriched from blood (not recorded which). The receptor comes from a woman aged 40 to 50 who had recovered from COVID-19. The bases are TGCGCCAGCCGACCAGGGGGTAGTTCCTACAATGAGCAGTTCTTC. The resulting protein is CASRPGGSSYNEQFF.